A single sample gave rise to the 6 T cell receptor beta chains below, sequenced in a study of regulatory T cells in long-lasting Graves disease (dated by TCRdb to 2020 to 2022). This sample's time point label indicates: newly diagnosed GD, antithyroid drugs for less than 3 months. For both TCR sequencing and RNA sequencing, RNA was extracted from PBMCs in TRIzol. The library was obtained by multiplex PCR. The sample was run on an Illumina HiSeq 4000. iRepertoire HTBI primers and Arm-PCR amplification of CDR3 regions were used to construct TCR beta libraries. TCRdb handled the public reads itself, with Q25 trimming in fastp and clone calling in MiXCR, and kept productive beta chains. Every distinct CDR3 protein forms one entry, paired with its most common genes and DNA. This sample holds some 460,000 distinct CDR3 sequences; about 16% were observed only once. The ten largest clones add up to 9% to 15% of the sample.

The sample was also reused in another study, on T cells in Graves' hyperthyroidism and ophthalmopathy.

The material was peripheral blood mononuclear cells (PBMCs), obtained at new diagnosis, from a patient treated with antithyroid drugs. Source of these receptors: a middle-aged man with Graves disease. Donor details come from another sample of the same person, matched by shared clones.

This clonotype was observed a handful of times. V is TRBV11-3 and J is TRBJ2-3; D unresolved. The DNA end is a closer match to TRBJ2-5, so the J assignment may be wrong. This CDR3 region has 13 residues. Germline-derived CDR1 and CDR2 are SGHNT and YENEEA. The CDR3 region is CASSLSMMETQYF. For the CDR3, the DNA is TGTGCCAGCAGCCTCTCGATGATGGAGACCCAGTACTTC.

This clonotype was observed many times. The chain combines TRBV7-3 with TRBJ1-1; D is unclear. Germline CDR1 reads SGHTA; CDR2 reads FQGTGA. The CDR3 loop spans 13 amino acids. The V end was cut by 5 bases, the J end by 2 bases, with 9 bases between. CDR3 region: CASSLDANTEAFF. In DNA form, the CDR3 reads TGTGCCAGCAGCCTGGATGCAAACACTGAAGCTTTCTTT.

Ten or more counts support this clonotype. This chain links TRBV5-1 with TRBJ2-5; D remains ambiguous. Looked up from germline, CDR1 is SGHRS and CDR2 is YFSETQ. Between the trimmed V and J ends, which lost 1 base and 4 bases, there was a span of 8 bases. The CDR3 contains 13 residues. The CDR3 loop reads CASSLHLGETQYF. The CDR3 region has the DNA TGCGCCAGCAGCTTGCACCTCGGAGAGACCCAGTACTTC. Full variable domain (missing parts from reference TRBV5-1 and TRBJ2-5): KAGVTQTPRYLIKTRGQQVTLSCSPISGHRSVSWYQQTPGQGLQFLFEYFSETQRNKGNFPGRFSGRQFSNSRSEMNVSTLELGDSALYLCASSLHLGETQYFGPGTRLLVL.

Here the CDR3 DNA reads TGTGCCAGCAGCTTGAACAGCTACGAGCAGTTCTTC. Its translation is CASSLNSYEQFF. The chain links TRBV7-6 to TRBJ2-3; D remains unclear. The J call may be wrong; the DNA end is better matched by TRBJ2-1. Germline-derived CDR1 and CDR2 are SGHVS and FNYEAQ. There are 12 residues in the CDR3.

A few counts support this clonotype. The gene calls are TRBV29-1 and TRBJ2-6, with D uncertain. This CDR3 contains 14 residues. The germline CDR1 and CDR2 sequences are SQVTM and ANQGSEA. V shed 5 bases and J shed 0 bases, with 8 bases lying between them. In DNA, the CDR3 is TGCAGCGTTACACAGAGCTCTGGGGCCAACGTCCTGACTTTC. Translating it yields CSVTQSSGANVLTF.

Turning to this clonotype: A clone one base away is much larger, so this may be a read error. J is TRBJ2-3 and V is TRBV20-1; D is ambiguous. Germline V CDR1 and CDR2: DFQATT, SNEGSKA (reference sequence). The CDR3 extends over 13 amino acids. The V gene lost 3 bases and the J gene lost 0 bases, with 7 bases spanning the gap. The CDR3 reads CSARVLSTDTQYF. As DNA, the CDR3 is TGCAGTGCTAGGGTTCTTAGCACAGATACGCAGTATTTT.